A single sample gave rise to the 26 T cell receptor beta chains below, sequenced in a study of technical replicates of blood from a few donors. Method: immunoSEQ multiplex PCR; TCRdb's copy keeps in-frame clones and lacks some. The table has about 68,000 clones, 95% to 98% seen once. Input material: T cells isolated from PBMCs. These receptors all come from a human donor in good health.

CDR3 in DNA: TGTGCCAGCAGTCCGACTGAGATCTACGAGCAGTACTTC. Amino acids: CASSPTEIYEQYF. The rearrangement uses TRBV27 and TRBJ2-7; D is undetermined. This CDR3 contains 13 residues. The germline V gene has CDR1 MNHEY and CDR2 SMNVEV (reference sequence). Between the trimmed V and J ends, which lost 5 bases and 3 bases, there was a span of 11 bases.

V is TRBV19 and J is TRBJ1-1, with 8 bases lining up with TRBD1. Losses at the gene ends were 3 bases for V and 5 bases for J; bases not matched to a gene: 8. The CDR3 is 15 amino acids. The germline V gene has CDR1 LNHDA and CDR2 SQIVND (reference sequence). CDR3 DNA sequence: TGTGCCAGTAGTATCCCGGGCAGGGGGCTTACTGAAGCTTTCTTT. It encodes CASSIPGRGLTEAFF.

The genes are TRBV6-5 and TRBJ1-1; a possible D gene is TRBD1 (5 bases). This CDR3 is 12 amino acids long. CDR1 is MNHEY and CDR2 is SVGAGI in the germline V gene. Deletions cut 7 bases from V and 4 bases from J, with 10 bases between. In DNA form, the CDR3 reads TGTGCCAGCAATCAGGGAGGCACTGAAGCTTTCTTT. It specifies CASNQGGTEAFF.

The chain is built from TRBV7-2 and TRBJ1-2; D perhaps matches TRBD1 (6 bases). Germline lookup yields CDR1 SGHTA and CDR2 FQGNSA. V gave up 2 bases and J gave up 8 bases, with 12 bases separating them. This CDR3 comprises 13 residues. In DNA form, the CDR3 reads TGTGCCAGCAGCTTACCCCAGGGGAAGGGCTACACCTTC. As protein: CASSLPQGKGYTF. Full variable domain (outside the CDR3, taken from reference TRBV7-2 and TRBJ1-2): GAGVSQSPSNKVTEKGKDVELRCDPISGHTALYWYRQSLGQGLEFLIYFQGNSAPDKSGLPSDRFSAERTGGSVSTLTIQRTQQEDSAVYLCASSLPQGKGYTFGSGTRLTVV.

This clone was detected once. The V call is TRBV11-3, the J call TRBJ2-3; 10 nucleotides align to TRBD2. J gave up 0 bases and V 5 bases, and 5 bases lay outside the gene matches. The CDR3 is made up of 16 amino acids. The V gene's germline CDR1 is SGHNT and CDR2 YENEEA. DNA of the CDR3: TGTGCCAGCAGCCTCTTTAGCGGGAGGAGCACAGATACGCAGTATTTT. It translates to CASSLFSGRSTDTQYF.

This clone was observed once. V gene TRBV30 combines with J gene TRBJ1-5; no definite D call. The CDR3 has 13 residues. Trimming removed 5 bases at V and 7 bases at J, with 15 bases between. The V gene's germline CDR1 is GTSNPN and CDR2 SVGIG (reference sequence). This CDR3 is CAWGGSHQQPQHF. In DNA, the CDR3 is TGTGCCTGGGGCGGGTCCCACCAACAGCCCCAGCATTTT.

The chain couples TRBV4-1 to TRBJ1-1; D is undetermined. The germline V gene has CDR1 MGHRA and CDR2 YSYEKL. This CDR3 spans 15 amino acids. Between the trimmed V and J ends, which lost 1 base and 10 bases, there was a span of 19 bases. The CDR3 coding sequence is TGCGCCAGCAGCCAAGTAGTTATGGGCAATGTTGGAGCTTTCTTT. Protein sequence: CASSQVVMGNVGAFF.

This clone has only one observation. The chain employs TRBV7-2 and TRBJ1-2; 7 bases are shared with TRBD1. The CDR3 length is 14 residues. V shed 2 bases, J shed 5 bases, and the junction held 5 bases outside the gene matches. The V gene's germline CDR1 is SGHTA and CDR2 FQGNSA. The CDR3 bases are TGTGCCAGCAGCTTAACAGGGGCCGCTTATGGCTACACCTTC. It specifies CASSLTGAAYGYTF.

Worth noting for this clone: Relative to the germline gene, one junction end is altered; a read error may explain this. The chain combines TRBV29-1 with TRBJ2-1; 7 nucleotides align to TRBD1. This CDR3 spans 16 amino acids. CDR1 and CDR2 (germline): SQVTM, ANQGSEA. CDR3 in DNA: TGCAGCGCTGAAACAGGGGTAAGGGGCTCCTACAATGAGCAGTTCTTC. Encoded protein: CSAETGVRGSYNEQFF.

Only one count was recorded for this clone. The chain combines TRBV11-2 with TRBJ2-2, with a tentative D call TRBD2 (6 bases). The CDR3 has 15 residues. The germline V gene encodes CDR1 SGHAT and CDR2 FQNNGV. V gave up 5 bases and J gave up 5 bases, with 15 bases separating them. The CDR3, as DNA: TGTGCCAGCAGCCCTGGAGGGGTTTCGACCGGGGAGCTGTTTTTT. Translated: CASSPGGVSTGELFF.

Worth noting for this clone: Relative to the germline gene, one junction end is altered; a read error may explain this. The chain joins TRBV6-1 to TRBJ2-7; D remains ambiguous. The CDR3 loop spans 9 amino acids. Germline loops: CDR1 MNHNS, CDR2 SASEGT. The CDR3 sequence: CASSEGLNF. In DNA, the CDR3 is TGTGCCAGCAGTGAAGGGCTCAACTTC.

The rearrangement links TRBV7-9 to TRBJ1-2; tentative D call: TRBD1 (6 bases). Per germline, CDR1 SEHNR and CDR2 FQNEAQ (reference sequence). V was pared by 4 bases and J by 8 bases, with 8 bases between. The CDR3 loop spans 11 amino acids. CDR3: CASSYTGGYTF. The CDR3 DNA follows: TGTGCCAGCAGCTATACAGGGGGCTACACCTTC.

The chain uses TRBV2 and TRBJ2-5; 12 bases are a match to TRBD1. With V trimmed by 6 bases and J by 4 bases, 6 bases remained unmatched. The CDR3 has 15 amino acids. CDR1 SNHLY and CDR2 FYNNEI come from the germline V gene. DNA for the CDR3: TGTGCCAGCAGCACGGGACAGGGGGCTAGAGAGACCCAGTACTTC. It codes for CASSTGQGARETQYF.

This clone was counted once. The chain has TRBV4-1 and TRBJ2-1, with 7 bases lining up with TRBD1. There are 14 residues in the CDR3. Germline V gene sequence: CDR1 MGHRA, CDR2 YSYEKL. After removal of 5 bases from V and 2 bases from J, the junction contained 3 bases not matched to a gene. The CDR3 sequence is CASSYRGAYNEQFF. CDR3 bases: TGCGCCAGCAGCTACAGGGGTGCCTACAATGAGCAGTTCTTC.

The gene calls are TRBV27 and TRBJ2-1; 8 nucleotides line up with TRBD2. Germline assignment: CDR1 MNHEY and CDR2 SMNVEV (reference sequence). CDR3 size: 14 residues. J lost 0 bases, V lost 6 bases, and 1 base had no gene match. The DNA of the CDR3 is TGTGCCAGCAGCAGCGGGAGCTCCTACAATGAGCAGTTCTTC. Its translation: CASSSGSSYNEQFF.

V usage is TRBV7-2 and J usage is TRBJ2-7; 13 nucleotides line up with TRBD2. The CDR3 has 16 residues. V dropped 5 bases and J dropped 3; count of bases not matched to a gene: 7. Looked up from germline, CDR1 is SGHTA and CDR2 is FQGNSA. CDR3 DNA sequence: TGTGCCAGCAGCCCCTACGGGACTAGCGGGATCTACGAGCAGTACTTC. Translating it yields CASSPYGTSGIYEQYF.

The CDR3 region is CASSVFSDTEAFF. DNA for the CDR3: TGTGCCAGCAGTGTTTTCAGTGACACTGAAGCTTTCTTT. The genes are TRBV2 and TRBJ1-1, with unresolved D. The CDR3 totals 13 residues. Deletions cut 4 bases from V and 3 bases from J, with 9 bases between. Germline-derived CDR1 and CDR2 are SNHLY and FYNNEI.

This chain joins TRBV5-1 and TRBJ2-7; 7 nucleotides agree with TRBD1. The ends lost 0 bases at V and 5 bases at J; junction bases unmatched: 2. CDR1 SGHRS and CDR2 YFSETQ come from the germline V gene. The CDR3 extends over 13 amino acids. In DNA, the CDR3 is TGCGCCAGCAGCTTGGGTGACAGGGACGAGCAGTACTTC. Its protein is CASSLGDRDEQYF.

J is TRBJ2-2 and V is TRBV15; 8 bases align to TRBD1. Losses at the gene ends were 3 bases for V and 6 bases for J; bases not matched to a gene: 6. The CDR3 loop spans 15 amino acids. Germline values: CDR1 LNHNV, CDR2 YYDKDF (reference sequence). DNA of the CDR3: TGTGCCACCAGCAGGGAGGGACAGGTTTCCGGGGAGCTGTTTTTT. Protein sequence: CATSREGQVSGELFF.

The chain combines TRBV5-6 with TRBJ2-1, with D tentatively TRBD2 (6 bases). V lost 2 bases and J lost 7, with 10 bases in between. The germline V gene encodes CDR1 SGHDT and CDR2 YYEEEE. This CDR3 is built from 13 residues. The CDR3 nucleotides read TGTGCCAGCAGCTTCTCGGGAGTGAATGAGCAGTTCTTC. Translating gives CASSFSGVNEQFF.

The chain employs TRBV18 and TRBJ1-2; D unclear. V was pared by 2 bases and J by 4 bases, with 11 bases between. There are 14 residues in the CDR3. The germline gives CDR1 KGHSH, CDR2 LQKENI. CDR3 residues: CASSPDAGSYGYTF. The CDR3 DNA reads TGTGCCAGCTCACCAGATGCAGGCAGCTATGGCTACACCTTC.

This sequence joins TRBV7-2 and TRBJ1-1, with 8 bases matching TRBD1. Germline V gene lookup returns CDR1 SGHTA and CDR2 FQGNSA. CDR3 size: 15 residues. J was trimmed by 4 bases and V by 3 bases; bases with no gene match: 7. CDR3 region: CASSFQGAFGTEAFF. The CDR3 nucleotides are TGTGCCAGCAGCTTTCAGGGGGCGTTTGGCACTGAAGCTTTCTTT.

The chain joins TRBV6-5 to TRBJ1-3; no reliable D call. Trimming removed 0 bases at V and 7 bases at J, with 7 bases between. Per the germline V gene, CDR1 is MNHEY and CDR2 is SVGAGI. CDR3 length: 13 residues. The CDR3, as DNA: TGTGCCAGCAGTTACTCTTCGGTCAACACCATATATTTT. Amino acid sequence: CASSYSSVNTIYF.

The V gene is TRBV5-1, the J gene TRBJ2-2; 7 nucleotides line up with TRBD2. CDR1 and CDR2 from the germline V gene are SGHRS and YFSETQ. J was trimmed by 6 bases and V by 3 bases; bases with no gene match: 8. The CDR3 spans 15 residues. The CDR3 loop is CASSSQRDRSGELFF. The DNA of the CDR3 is TGCGCCAGCAGCTCCCAGCGGGATAGGTCCGGGGAGCTGTTTTTT.

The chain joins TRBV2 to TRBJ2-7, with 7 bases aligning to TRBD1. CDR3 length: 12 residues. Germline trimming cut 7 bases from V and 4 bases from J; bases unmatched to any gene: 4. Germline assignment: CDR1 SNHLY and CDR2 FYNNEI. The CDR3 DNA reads TGTGCCAGCAACCCACAGGGGTACGAGCAGTACTTC. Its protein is CASNPQGYEQYF.

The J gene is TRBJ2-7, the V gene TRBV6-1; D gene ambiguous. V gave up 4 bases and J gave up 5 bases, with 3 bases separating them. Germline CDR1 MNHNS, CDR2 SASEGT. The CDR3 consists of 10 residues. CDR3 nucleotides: TGTGCCAGCAGTGTCGACGAGCAGTACTTC. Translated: CASSVDEQYF.